A selection of T cell receptor beta chains follows, all from one sample in a study of patients and donors after allogeneic stem cell transplantation. TCRdb reanalysed the RT-PCR reads using MiXCR and keeps one entry per CDR3 protein. The sample has more than 850,000 distinct CDR3 sequences; roughly 18% are singletons. The specimen was blood, either unsorted or a sorted T cell fraction (not recorded which). The receptor source for this set is a human donor who was either an allogeneic HSCT recipient or a stem cell or donor lymphocyte infusion donor (not recorded which). It is not recorded whose cells these are; they may come from a transplant donor. CDR3s include the opening cysteine and the closing phenylalanine or tryptophan. The D gene is left open where the match is weak. The size of a clone is reported for some rows only, either as once, few or many, or as a class for expanded clones.

TRBJ1-1	TRBV10-3	NA	NA	TGTGCCATCAGTGAGACTAACGCTGAAGCTTTCTTT	CAISETNAEAFF
TRBJ2-2	TRBV6-1	few	TRBD1	TGTGCCAGCAGTGCCCAGACAGGGATGAACACCGGGGAGCTGTTTTTT	CASSAQTGMNTGELFF
TRBJ2-1	TRBV30	NA	NA	TGTGCCTGGATTCGGGGGAGCTCCTACAATGAGCAGTTCTTC	CAWIRGSSYNEQFF
TRBJ2-1	TRBV25-1	many	TRBD2	TGTGCCAGCAGTTTGGGACTAGCGGTAAGGTACAATGAGCAGTTCTTC	CASSLGLAVRYNEQFF
TRBJ2-2	TRBV18	few	NA	TGTGCCAGCGGGTATACAGCCACCGGGGAGCTGTTTTTT	CASGYTATGELFF
TRBJ2-1	TRBV4-2	NA	NA	TGTGCCAGCAGCCCTTCCCCCTCCTACAATGAGCAGTTCTTC	CASSPSPSYNEQFF
TRBJ2-5	TRBV4-1	NA	TRBD1	TGCGCCAGCAGCCAGGACAGGGGGTTATACCAAGAGACCCAGTACTTC	CASSQDRGLYQETQYF
TRBJ1-5	TRBV7-6	NA	NA	TGTGCCAGCAGCCCGGCCTTAAATCAGCCCCAGCATTTT	CASSPALNQPQHF
TRBJ2-7	TRBV25-1	NA	NA	TGTGCCAGCAGTGCGGACGGGCCCTACGAGCAGTACTTC	CASSADGPYEQYF
TRBJ1-2	TRBV14	few	NA	TGTGCCAGCAGCCAGGACGGATTACGCTATGGCTACACCTTC	CASSQDGLRYGYTF
TRBJ2-2	TRBV9	NA	TRBD1	TGTGCCAGCAGCGGTCACAGGGGCAAGGAGCTGTTTTTT	CASSGHRGKELFF
TRBJ2-1	TRBV4-1	few	NA	TGCGCCAGCAGCCAGGGCGGGGTTATGAATGAGCAGTTCTTC	CASSQGGVMNEQFF
TRBJ2-7	TRBV6-1	NA	TRBD1	TGTGCCAGCAGCCCCTCTCCGGGACAGAGCTACGAGCAGTACTTC	CASSPSPGQSYEQYF
TRBJ2-1	TRBV11-2	few	TRBD2	TGTGCCAGCAGCTTATCCCCGGGACTAGCGCCCGGTGAGCAGTTCTTC	CASSLSPGLAPGEQFF
TRBJ2-7	TRBV27	few	NA	TGTGCCAGCAGTTTCATTCTAGGGAGCTCCTACGAGCAGTACTTC	CASSFILGSSYEQYF
TRBJ2-6	TRBV2	NA	NA	TGTGCCAGCGGCTCGACGGCCCCTGGGGCCAACGTCCTGACTTTC	CASGSTAPGANVLTF
TRBJ1-2	TRBV5-1	NA	NA	TGCGCCAGCAGCTCTCAATCGGGACCGTCGTGGGGCTACACCTTC	CASSSQSGPSWGYTF
TRBJ1-3	TRBV9	NA	NA	TGTGCCAGCAGCGTGGAGGGGGGGGCCCTCTACTCTGGAAACACCATATATTTT	CASSVEGGALYSGNTIYF
TRBJ2-2	TRBV6-5	NA	NA	TGTGCCAGCAGTTACTCGGACAGCAACACCGGGGAGCTGTTTTTT	CASSYSDSNTGELFF
TRBJ2-5	TRBV6-1	NA	NA	TGTGCCAGCAGTGTAAAGACAACCAACCAAGAGACCCAGTACTTC	CASSVKTTNQETQYF
TRBJ1-4	TRBV6-1	NA	TRBD1	TGTGCCAGCAGCAAGGGACAGGGGGATGAAAAACTGTTTTTT	CASSKGQGDEKLFF
TRBJ2-3	TRBV10-3	NA	TRBD2	TGTGCCATCAGCCTCCTAGCGGGATCGGCCACAGATACGCAGTATTTT	CAISLLAGSATDTQYF